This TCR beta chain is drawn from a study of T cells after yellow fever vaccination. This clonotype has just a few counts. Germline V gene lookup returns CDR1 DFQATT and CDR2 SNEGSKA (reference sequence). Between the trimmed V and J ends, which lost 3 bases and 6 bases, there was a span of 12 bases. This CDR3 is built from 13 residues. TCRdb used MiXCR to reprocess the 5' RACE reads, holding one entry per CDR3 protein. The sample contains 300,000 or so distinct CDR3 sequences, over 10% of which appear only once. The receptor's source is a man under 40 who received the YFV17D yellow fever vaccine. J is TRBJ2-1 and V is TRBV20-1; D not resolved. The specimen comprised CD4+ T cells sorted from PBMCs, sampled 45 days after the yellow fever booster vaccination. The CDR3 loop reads CSASGYTSNEQFF. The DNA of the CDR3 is TGCAGTGCTAGCGGGTACACCAGCAATGAGCAGTTCTTC.